This passage covers 14 T cell receptor gamma chains from one sample sequenced in a study of gamma-delta chains in newborns, infants, children. TCRdb re-analyzed the reads via CATT. The sample includes thousands of gamma-chain clones, around two thirds seen only once; the top ten take over 15%. Material for sequencing was blood. The receptors were sampled from a child who was a newborn, infant or young child, either healthy, febrile or measles-vaccinated (not recorded which).

The genes are TRGV9 and TRGJP. In the absence of a J gene in TCRdb, the DNA was matched to germline to assign it here. The CDR3 loop spans 18 amino acids. Germline loops: CDR1 GITISATS, CDR2 ISYDGTV (reference sequence). The V and J ends lost 0 bases and 6 bases, in that order; junction bases with no gene match: 8. CDR3 region: CALWEVLSGELGKKIKVF. CDR3 bases: TGTGCCTTGTGGGAGGTGCTTTCCGGAGAGTTGGGCAAAAAAATCAAGGTATTT.

V usage is TRGV2 and J usage is TRGJP2. TCRdb supplies no J gene; here it was assigned by aligning the nucleotide sequence to germline. This CDR3 has 11 residues. J was trimmed by 15 bases and V by 0 bases; bases with no gene match: 4. The germline gives CDR1 EGSNGY, CDR2 YDSYNSKV. CDR3 bases: TGTGCCACCTGGGACGGGGGGGTCAAGACGTTT. This encodes CATWDGGVKTF.

Regarding this clone: This probably arose from a read error, given a far larger clone one base away. This CDR3 is also generated by other DNA sequences in the sample. This chain connects TRGV9 to TRGJP. Matching the DNA to germline supplied the J gene, which TCRdb does not give. J gave up 2 bases and V 2 bases, and 0 bases lay outside the gene matches. CDR3 length: 16 residues. The V gene's germline CDR1 is GITISATS and CDR2 ISYDGTV (reference sequence). In DNA form, the CDR3 reads TGTGCCTTGTGGGAGGGGCAAGAGTTGGGCAAAAAAATCAAGGTATTT. It is translated as CALWEGQELGKKIKVF.

This chain connects TRGV2 to TRGJP2. The J gene, missing from TCRdb, was assigned here through DNA to germline matching. Germline trimming cut 5 bases from V and 2 bases from J; bases unmatched to any gene: 11. This CDR3 spans 16 amino acids. The germline gives CDR1 EGSNGY, CDR2 YDSYNSKV. The CDR3, as DNA: TGTGCCACCTGGGGCCGGAATAAAAGTAGTGATTGGATCAAGACGTTT. This sequence encodes CATWGRNKSSDWIKTF.

The chain recombines TRGV9 with TRGJ1 or TRGJ2. As TCRdb names no J gene, one was assigned here on the basis of a DNA match to germline. V was clipped by 6 bases and J by 10 bases; unmatched bases: 9. The germline V gene encodes CDR1 GITISATS and CDR2 ISYDGTV (reference sequence). This CDR3 contains 11 residues. The CDR3 is CALWLVGKKLF. CDR3 nucleotide sequence: TGTGCCTTGTGGCTGGTGGGAAAGAAACTCTTT.

This clone showed up just a few times. The chain uses TRGV9 and TRGJ1 or TRGJ2. As TCRdb names no J gene, one was assigned here on the basis of a DNA match to germline. V lost 3 bases, J lost 6 bases, and 11 bases stayed unmatched. The CDR3 length is 14 residues. The germline V gene has CDR1 GITISATS and CDR2 ISYDGTV (reference sequence). The CDR3 spells CALWEPPQGYKKLF. For the CDR3, the DNA is TGTGCCTTGTGGGAGCCCCCTCAGGGTTATAAGAAACTCTTT.

J is TRGJ1 or TRGJ2 and V is TRGV2. TCRdb gives no J gene; it was assigned here by matching the DNA to germline. V gave up 0 bases and J gave up 12 bases; unmatched junction bases: 5. The CDR3 totals 11 residues. The germline V gene has CDR1 EGSNGY and CDR2 YDSYNSKV. DNA for the CDR3: TGTGCCACCTGGGACGGGCGGGGGAAACTCTTT. Its translation is CATWDGRGKLF.

This chain links TRGV4 with TRGJ1 or TRGJ2. The J gene was not available in TCRdb and was assigned here by matching the DNA to germline segments. The CDR3 runs to 10 residues. The germline V gene has CDR1 EGSTGY and CDR2 YDSYTSSV. V lost 3 bases, J lost 12 bases, and 5 bases stayed unmatched. For the CDR3, the DNA is TGTGCCACCTGGGATATAGCGAAACTCTTT. Residues: CATWDIAKLF.

A word on this clone: A much larger clone sits a single nucleotide away, making a read error possible. In the same sample, other DNA sequences code for this CDR3. The chain combines TRGV9 with TRGJ1 or TRGJ2. TCRdb does not report a J gene; here it was assigned by matching the DNA to germline references. This CDR3 comprises 11 residues. V shed 0 bases and J 12 bases; nucleotides not matched to a gene: 5. The V gene's germline CDR1 is GITISATS and CDR2 ISYDGTV (reference sequence). CDR3 residues: CALWEVRGKLF. The DNA for the CDR3 is TGTGCCTTGTGGGAGGTGCGGGGGAAACTCTTT.

This chain links TRGV8 with TRGJ1 or TRGJ2. TCRdb supplies no J gene; here it was assigned by aligning the nucleotide sequence to germline. The CDR3 contains 12 residues. Germline CDR1 reads VENAVY; CDR2 reads YDSYNSRV. The V and J ends lost 5 bases and 0 bases, in that order; junction bases with no gene match: 1. CDR3 sequence reads: CATWANYYKKLF. The DNA of the CDR3 is TGTGCCACCTGGGCGAATTATTATAAGAAACTCTTT.

J is TRGJ1 or TRGJ2 and V is TRGV8. Here the J gene was assigned by germline matching of the DNA, as TCRdb has none. The V segment lost 6 bases and the J segment 4 bases; nucleotides outside the gene matches: 9. In germline, CDR1 is VENAVY, CDR2 YDSYNSRV. The CDR3 totals 13 residues. The DNA of the CDR3 is TGTGCCACCTGGTGGGATGAGTATTATAAGAAACTCTTT. Translating it yields CATWWDEYYKKLF.

The V and J genes are TRGV4 and TRGJ1 or TRGJ2. TCRdb records no J gene; here it was assigned by comparing the DNA to germline. With V trimmed by 2 bases and J by 8 bases, 6 bases remained unmatched. CDR3 length: 12 residues. From germline, CDR1 is EGSTGY and CDR2 YDSYTSSV. CDR3 DNA: TGTGCCACCTGGGATGATATCCATAAGAAACTCTTT. Encoded protein: CATWDDIHKKLF.

About this clone: This may be a read error: a much more frequent sequence differs by one nucleotide. In the same sample, other DNA sequences code for this CDR3. The V call is TRGV9, the J call TRGJP. The J gene, left out of TCRdb, was set here by checking the DNA against germline. The length of the CDR3 is 16 residues. CDR1 and CDR2 from the germline V gene are GITISATS and ISYDGTV (reference sequence). The V and J ends lost 2 bases and 5 bases, in that order; junction bases with no gene match: 3. The CDR3 loop is CALWEAEELGKKIKVF. CDR3 nucleotide sequence: TGTGCCTTGTGGGAGGCGGAAGAGTTGGGCAAAAAAATCAAGGTATTT.

This clone was counted only a few times. The identical CDR3 is also encoded by other nucleotide sequences in the sample. V usage is TRGV9 and J usage is TRGJP. As TCRdb names no J gene, one was assigned here on the basis of a DNA match to germline. In germline, CDR1 is GITISATS, CDR2 ISYDGTV (reference sequence). Losses at the gene ends were 2 bases for V and 4 bases for J; bases not matched to a gene: 5. This CDR3 spans 17 amino acids. The DNA for the CDR3 is TGTGCCTTGTGGGAGGCCCCTCAAGAGTTGGGCAAAAAAATCAAGGTATTT. This codes for CALWEAPQELGKKIKVF.